This T cell receptor beta chain originates from a study of cytomegalovirus exposure and HLA in healthy donors. Turning to the study itself: Within an early data release were about 85 million unique TCRs drawn from HLA-typed donors. Genotyping of roughly 400 donors showed that roughly 80% belonged to the Caucasian-associated ancestry cluster. Study-wide results and caveats: HLA allele associations emerged for around 15,000 TCR beta sequences in a later analysis, at 0.05 false discovery rate.

This clone was counted between two and nine times. Antigen: not known. Primers: 60 Vbeta forward and 13 Jbeta reverse. Only in-frame clones appear in the TCRdb table, and some are missing; sequencing was by immunoSEQ multiplex PCR. Of approximately 150,000 clones in the sample, approximately 80% were seen once. The sequenced material came from PBMCs. The receptor comes from a woman younger than 35 in good health and CMV-seropositive.

The CDR3 loop reads CASSFYRSFNLNTEAFF. As DNA, the CDR3 is TGTGCCAGCAGCTTTTACCGGTCTTTCAATCTAAACACTGAAGCTTTCTTT. The V and J genes are TRBV11-2 and TRBJ1-1, with no clear D. The V end lost 3 bases, the J end lost 2 bases, and 19 bases lay between the germline ends. CDR1 and CDR2 (germline): SGHAT, FQNNGV. The CDR3 is made up of 17 amino acids.